The 7 T cell receptor beta chains below all came from one sample that was sequenced in a study of T cells in lung cancer brain metastases. Profiling relied on immunoSEQ multiplex PCR, and the TCRdb table lists in-frame clones only, not all of them. The sample has several thousand clones, approximately 81% seen once. The sample taken for sequencing was tumor tissue from a brain metastasis. These receptors were taken from a woman aged 45-65 years with non-small cell lung cancer that had spread to the brain.

The rearrangement uses TRBV4-2 and TRBJ1-2; 9 positions agree with TRBD1. Germline V gene lookup returns CDR1 LGHNA and CDR2 YNFKEQ. The ends lost 0 bases at V and 8 bases at J; junction bases unmatched: 4. CDR3 length: 14 residues. The CDR3 is CASSQDRTGAGYTF. In DNA form, the CDR3 reads TGTGCCAGCAGCCAAGACCGGACAGGGGCCGGCTACACCTTC.

The chain recombines TRBV7-2 with TRBJ2-7; TRBD1 might be the D (5 bases). The CDR3 totals 11 residues. The V gene's germline CDR1 is SGHTA and CDR2 FQGNSA. With 5 bases removed from V and 5 bases from J, the gap between germline ends came to 7 bases. CDR3 region: CASSPGNEQYF. The CDR3 nucleotides are TGTGCCAGCAGCCCAGGGAACGAGCAGTACTTC.

This clone has just a few counts. The chain combines TRBV5-6 with TRBJ1-1, with a weak D call TRBD1 (5 bases). The germline CDR1 and CDR2 sequences are SGHDT and YYEEEE. There are 11 residues in the CDR3. Trimming took off 3 bases at V and 7 bases at J, with 7 bases between the two ends. The CDR3 sequence: CASSWGGEAFF. The CDR3 region has the DNA TGTGCCAGCAGCTGGGGGGGTGAAGCTTTCTTT. Combining the CDR3 with reference TRBV5-6 and TRBJ1-1 gives the whole variable domain DAGVTQSPTHLIKTRGQQVTLRCSPKSGHDTVSWYQQALGQGPQFIFQYYEEEERQRGNFPDRFSGHQFPNYSSELNVNALLLGDSALYLCASSWGGEAFFGQGTRLTVV.

With regard to this clone: Sequence at one end of the junction differs from germline and may be a read error. The rearrangement joins TRBV28 to TRBJ1-1; 9 positions match TRBD1. Germline V lookup: CDR1 MDHEN, CDR2 SYDVKM. The CDR3 has 15 amino acids. The chain's CDR3 is CVSSFTGGASTEAFF. Written as DNA, the CDR3 is TGTGTCAGCAGTTTTACAGGGGGCGCAAGTACTGAAGCTTTCTTT.

The V gene is TRBV9, the J gene TRBJ1-4; D is uncertain. CDR1 is SGDLS, CDR2 YYNGEE, per germline. The CDR3 runs to 14 residues. V was clipped by 0 bases and J by 0 bases, with 3 bases between them. Written as DNA, the CDR3 is TGTGCCAGCAGCGTAGCTGCAACTAATGAAAAACTGTTTTTT. Translated, it gives CASSVAATNEKLFF.

Note on this clone: Relative to the germline gene, one junction end is altered; a read error may explain this. The rearrangement uses TRBV4-1 and TRBJ2-6, with D maybe TRBD1 (8 bases). The CDR3 has 17 amino acids. CDR1 and CDR2 (germline): MGHRA, YSYEKL. CDR3 in amino acids: CASSLATGGAGVNVLTF. CDR3 coding DNA: TGCGCCAGCAGCCTGGCTACAGGGGGGGCTGGGGTCAACGTCCTGACTTTC.

The chain recombines TRBV7-2 with TRBJ2-7; TRBD2 is a possible D gene (6 bases). V was trimmed by 0 bases and J by 0 bases, leaving 9 bases between them. The CDR3 consists of 15 residues. Germline CDR1 is SGHTA and CDR2 is FQGNSA. For the CDR3, the DNA is TGTGCCAGCAGCTTAGCGTCCGGGAGCTCCTACGAGCAGTACTTC. As protein: CASSLASGSSYEQYF.